These 26 T cell receptor beta chains were sequenced from one sample in a study of T cell changes during pregnancy in multiple sclerosis. Profiling relied on immunoSEQ multiplex PCR, and the TCRdb table lists in-frame clones only, not all of them. The sample has under 60,000 clones, roughly 94% seen once. Here the sequenced sample was CD4+ T cells from peripheral blood mononuclear cells, taken in the third trimester of pregnancy. All receptors derive from a female donor with multiple sclerosis, enrolled in a pregnancy study.

The chain joins TRBV6-5 to TRBJ2-1, with D hard to call. Per the germline V gene, CDR1 is MNHEY and CDR2 is SVGAGI. This CDR3 region has 12 residues. Trimming shortened V by 3 bases and J by 8 bases, and 8 bases separated the two germline ends. CDR3 region: CASSYILDEQFF. In DNA form, the CDR3 reads TGTGCCAGCAGTTATATTTTAGATGAGCAGTTCTTC.

J is TRBJ2-2 and V is TRBV28; 7 positions agree with TRBD1. CDR1 and CDR2 (germline): MDHEN, SYDVKM. The trim removed 4 bases at V and 2 bases at J, leaving 10 bases unmatched. The CDR3 has 17 amino acids. The CDR3 region is CASSSLSRQGNTGELFF. DNA for the CDR3: TGTGCCAGCAGTTCCCTCTCTAGACAGGGTAACACCGGGGAGCTGTTTTTT.

The chain is built from TRBV18 and TRBJ2-7; TRBD1 matches 7 bases. Unmatched junction bases numbered 7, after V lost 2 bases and J lost 3 bases. The CDR3 contains 15 residues. Germline V lookup: CDR1 KGHSH, CDR2 LQKENI. The CDR3: CASSPSHTGDYEQYF. Here the CDR3 DNA reads TGTGCCAGCTCACCATCCCATACAGGGGACTACGAGCAGTACTTC. The variable domain in full, with the rest retrieved from reference TRBV18 and TRBJ2-7, is NAGVMQNPRHLVRRRGQEARLRCSPMKGHSHVYWYRQLPEEGLKFMVYLQKENIIDESGMPKERFSAEFPKEGPSILRIQQVVRGDSAAYFCASSPSHTGDYEQYFGPGTRLTVT.

The rearrangement uses TRBV7-3 and TRBJ1-2; D is possibly TRBD1 (6 bases). Per germline, CDR1 SGHTA and CDR2 FQGTGA. The CDR3 extends over 13 amino acids. The V and J ends lost 5 bases and 7 bases respectively, with 14 bases between them. CDR3 amino acids: CASSARQVVGYTF. DNA of the CDR3: TGTGCCAGCAGCGCCCGACAGGTCGTTGGCTACACCTTC. The entire variable domain, with the rest obtained from reference TRBV7-3 and TRBJ1-2, is as follows: GAGVSQTPSNKVTEKGKYVELRCDPISGHTALYWYRQSLGQGPEFLIYFQGTGAADDSGLPNDRFFAVRPEGSVSTLKIQRTERGDSAVYLCASSARQVVGYTFGSGTRLTVV.

This chain connects TRBV7-9 to TRBJ2-1; D is perhaps TRBD2 (5 bases). Trimming took 2 bases from V and 7 from J, leaving 18 bases between them. The germline gives CDR1 SEHNR, CDR2 FQNEAQ (reference sequence). CDR3 length: 16 residues. The CDR3 DNA is TGTGCCAGCAGCTTACTTGCGGGCGCAGACGCGAATGAGCAGTTCTTC. As protein: CASSLLAGADANEQFF. The complete variable domain, with remaining parts taken from reference TRBV7-9 and TRBJ2-1, reads DTGVSQNPRHKITKRGQNVTFRCDPISEHNRLYWYRQTLGQGPEFLTYFQNEAQLEKSRLLSDRFSAERPKGSFSTLEIQRTEQGDSAMYLCASSLLAGADANEQFFGPGTRLTVL.

The rearrangement uses TRBV5-4 and TRBJ1-6; 10 bases are shared with TRBD1. The V and J ends lost 0 bases and 1 base, in that order; junction bases with no gene match: 7. Germline CDR1 and CDR2: SGHNT and YYREEE (reference sequence). There are 19 residues in the CDR3. The CDR3 loop reads CASSLGDRGPGSYNSPLHF. The CDR3 nucleotides are TGTGCCAGCAGCTTGGGGGACAGGGGACCGGGATCCTATAATTCACCCCTCCACTTT. Using reference TRBV5-4 and TRBJ1-6 for the parts outside the CDR3, the full variable domain is ETGVTQSPTHLIKTRGQQVTLRCSSQSGHNTVSWYQQALGQGPQFIFQYYREEENGRGNFPPRFSGLQFPNYSSELNVNALELDDSALYLCASSLGDRGPGSYNSPLHFGNGTRLTVT.

The chain carries TRBV27 and TRBJ1-4; D gene unclear. CDR3 length: 17 residues. CDR1 is MNHEY, CDR2 SMNVEV, per germline (reference sequence). V lost 4 bases and J 0 bases, leaving 15 bases between the germline ends. The CDR3 loop reads CASSSKSHSTTNEKLFF. CDR3 nucleotide sequence: TGTGCCAGCAGTTCCAAATCCCATAGTACAACTAATGAAAAACTGTTTTTT. The whole variable domain, remainder taken from reference TRBV27 and TRBJ1-4, is EAQVTQNPRYLITVTGKKLTVTCSQNMNHEYMSWYRQDPGLGLRQIYYSMNVEVTDKGDVPEGYKVSRKEKRNFPLILESPSPNQTSLYFCASSSKSHSTTNEKLFFGSGTQLSVL.

This clone was counted between two and nine times. The chain couples TRBV4-1 to TRBJ2-3; a weak D match, TRBD1 (5 bases). This CDR3 has 15 amino acids. V lost 0 bases, J lost 0 bases, and 7 bases lay in between. Germline-derived CDR1 and CDR2 are MGHRA and YSYEKL. CDR3 in amino acids: CASSQEQASTDTQYF. CDR3 bases: TGCGCCAGCAGCCAAGAACAGGCTAGCACAGATACGCAGTATTTT.

This chain connects TRBV19 to TRBJ1-3; D not resolved. V lost 3 bases and J 4 bases, leaving 4 bases between the germline ends. Germline lookup yields CDR1 LNHDA and CDR2 SQIVND (reference sequence). The CDR3 sequence is 12 residues long. The CDR3 region is CASSIVGNTIYF. CDR3 coding DNA: TGTGCCAGTAGTATCGTGGGAAACACCATATATTTT.

This clone was seen a single time. The chain carries TRBV19 and TRBJ2-1; the D gene is possibly TRBD2 (6 bases). The CDR3 is 17 residues long. Looked up from germline, CDR1 is LNHDA and CDR2 is SQIVND (reference sequence). V was pared by 3 bases and J by 2 bases, with 17 bases between. CDR3 amino acids: CASSIMGSGSTYNEQFF. For the CDR3, the DNA is TGTGCCAGTAGTATTATGGGTAGCGGAAGTACCTACAATGAGCAGTTCTTC.

This chain joins TRBV6-1 and TRBJ2-3, with TRBD2 identical over 9 bases. Germline V lookup: CDR1 MNHNS, CDR2 SASEGT. This CDR3 contains 14 residues. V was clipped by 7 bases and J by 5 bases; unmatched bases: 7. The CDR3 protein is CASMGGRAGDTQYF. DNA for the CDR3: TGTGCCAGCATGGGCGGGAGGGCCGGAGATACGCAGTATTTT.

The chain is built from TRBV29-1 and TRBJ2-5; unclear D gene. CDR1 is SQVTM, CDR2 ANQGSEA, per germline. This CDR3 has 13 residues. Trimming pared 3 bases from V and 2 bases from J, leaving 10 bases between. The CDR3 DNA sequence: TGCAGCGTTGATGTTGGGCCTCAAGAGACCCAGTACTTC. It codes for CSVDVGPQETQYF. Full variable domain (missing parts from reference TRBV29-1 and TRBJ2-5): SAVISQKPSRDICQRGTSLTIQCQVDSQVTMMFWYRQQPGQSLTLIATANQGSEATYESGFVIDKFPISRPNLTFSTLTVSNMSPEDSSIYLCSVDVGPQETQYFGPGTRLLVL.

The chain uses TRBV11-3 and TRBJ2-7; D is possibly TRBD1 (6 bases). The CDR3 has 15 amino acids. Trimming left V 2 bases short and J 1 base short, with 12 bases between. CDR1 and CDR2 from the germline V gene are SGHNT and YENEEA. CDR3 DNA: TGTGCCAGCAGCTTATTCCGGGACACATCCTACGAGCAGTACTTC. Its protein is CASSLFRDTSYEQYF.

The chain couples TRBV9 to TRBJ2-5, with TRBD1 matching over 9 bases. CDR1 and CDR2 (germline): SGDLS, YYNGEE. Trimming removed 4 bases from V and 5 bases from J; junction bases left unmatched: 12. The CDR3 has 16 amino acids. The CDR3 loop reads CASSFSPGQGSETQYF. CDR3 bases: TGTGCCAGCAGCTTTTCCCCGGGACAGGGTTCTGAGACCCAGTACTTC.

This clone showed up just once. V and J are TRBV2 and TRBJ1-1; D is unresolved. Trimming pared 6 bases from V and 1 base from J, leaving 9 bases between. The CDR3 length is 13 residues. Per the germline V gene, CDR1 is SNHLY and CDR2 is FYNNEI. The DNA of the CDR3 is TGTGCCAGCAGATACGGTCAGAACACTGAAGCTTTCTTT. It yields the protein CASRYGQNTEAFF.

The gene calls are TRBV7-2 and TRBJ1-2, with D unresolved. Trimming took 4 bases from V and 4 from J, leaving 10 bases between them. Per the germline V gene, CDR1 is SGHTA and CDR2 is FQGNSA. The CDR3 length is 13 residues. The CDR3 is CASSSRRGYGYTF. The CDR3 DNA reads as TGTGCCAGCAGCTCCCGTCGAGGCTATGGCTACACCTTC.

The chain combines TRBV11-3 with TRBJ2-1, with 11 bases aligning to TRBD1. This CDR3 has 16 amino acids. V was pared by 1 base and J by 3 bases, with 2 bases of the junction left unmatched. CDR1 is SGHNT and CDR2 is YENEEA in the germline V gene. The CDR3 coding sequence is TGTGCCAGCAGCTTAGTTGGGACAGGGGGCTACAATGAGCAGTTCTTC. Its translation is CASSLVGTGGYNEQFF.

V usage is TRBV6-1 and J usage is TRBJ2-6, with unresolved D. Trimming shortened V by 10 bases and J by 0 bases, and 7 bases separated the two germline ends. Per the germline V gene, CDR1 is MNHNS and CDR2 is SASEGT. The CDR3 loop spans 13 amino acids. The CDR3, as DNA: TGTGCCACCCGTATCTCTGGGGCCAACGTCCTGACTTTC. Amino acids: CATRISGANVLTF.

This clone was seen a few times. The chain carries TRBV27 and TRBJ1-1, with 7 bases identical to TRBD1. This CDR3 is built from 17 residues. The V and J ends lost 5 bases and 1 base, in that order; junction bases with no gene match: 13. Germline V gene lookup returns CDR1 MNHEY and CDR2 SMNVEV (reference sequence). In DNA, the CDR3 is TGTGCCAGCAGTGCCCCGAACAGGGGACGGGGGAACACTGAAGCTTTCTTT. It yields the protein CASSAPNRGRGNTEAFF.

This clone was recorded only once. This chain joins TRBV25-1 and TRBJ2-2; unclear D gene. Trimming shortened V by 2 bases and J by 6 bases, and 7 bases separated the two germline ends. Germline loops: CDR1 MGHDK, CDR2 SYGVNS. The CDR3 runs 13 residues. CDR3 coding DNA: TGTGCCAGCAGTGAACTCGTCGCCGGGGAGCTGTTTTTT. Translated: CASSELVAGELFF.

This chain uses TRBV7-2 with TRBJ2-7; 7 bases are shared with TRBD2. Unmatched junction bases numbered 5, after V lost 8 bases and J lost 1 base. Germline values: CDR1 SGHTA, CDR2 FQGNSA. The CDR3 has 13 amino acids. The CDR3 DNA is TGTGCCAGCCGGCCTAGCGGATCCTACGAGCAGTACTTC. Protein sequence: CASRPSGSYEQYF.

The chain recombines TRBV9 with TRBJ1-3, with D tentatively TRBD1 (6 bases). The germline V gene encodes CDR1 SGDLS and CDR2 YYNGEE. The CDR3 length is 14 residues. V gave up 2 bases and J gave up 1 base, with 7 bases separating them. The CDR3 DNA reads TGTGCCAGCAGCGTCGACAGGTCTGGAAACACCATATATTTT. This translates into CASSVDRSGNTIYF.

The chain combines TRBV28 with TRBJ2-7; 11 bases are a match to TRBD1. V lost 6 bases and J lost 4; bases outside the gene matches: 5. The V gene's germline CDR1 is MDHEN and CDR2 SYDVKM. The CDR3 extends over 14 amino acids. CDR3 region: CASRRTGGAYEQYF. In nucleotides, the CDR3 is TGTGCCAGCAGGCGGACAGGGGGCGCGTACGAGCAGTACTTC.

The V call is TRBV13, the J call TRBJ2-3, with 11 bases matching TRBD2. CDR3 length: 17 residues. V lost 5 bases, J lost 1 base, and 8 bases stayed unmatched. Germline V CDR1 and CDR2: PRHDT, FYEKMQ (reference sequence). The CDR3 DNA is TGTGCCAGCAGCATCGACGAACTAGCGGGGGGCACAGATACGCAGTATTTT. Translation: CASSIDELAGGTDTQYF. The complete variable domain, with remaining parts taken from reference TRBV13 and TRBJ2-3, reads AAGVIQSPRHLIKEKRETATLKCYPIPRHDTVYWYQQGPGQDPQFLISFYEKMQSDKGSIPDRFSAQQFSDYHSELNMSSLELGDSALYFCASSIDELAGGTDTQYFGPGTRLTVL.

The CDR3: CASSLGQVGNNEQFF. CDR3 nucleotides: TGTGCCAGCAGCTTGGGACAGGTTGGCAACAATGAGCAGTTCTTC. This rearrangement joins TRBV7-2 to TRBJ2-1; 8 bases line up with TRBD1. Trimming took 3 bases from V and 5 from J; bases not matched to a gene: 6. The germline gives CDR1 SGHTA, CDR2 FQGNSA. The CDR3 has 15 residues.

The chain carries TRBV14 and TRBJ2-4, with 8 bases identical to TRBD2. From germline, CDR1 is SGHDN and CDR2 FVKESK. The CDR3 loop spans 16 amino acids. J lost 1 base, V lost 0 bases, and 2 bases had no gene match. As DNA, the CDR3 is TGTGCCAGCAGCCAAGAGTCGGGAGGGGCCAAAAACATTCAGTACTTC. Translation gives CASSQESGGAKNIQYF.